This T cell receptor beta chain comes out of a study of early T cells in non-severe SARS-CoV-2 infection. Whole-study context: Unpaired chains resulted from sequencing bulk RNA of unsorted whole blood. General study findings and limits: Missing private and CD4 specificities, VDJdb matching favored anti-spike CD8 responses.

Individual cDNA molecules each received unique molecular identifiers attached to them. MiXCR, run by TCRdb on the 5' RACE reads, gives a single entry per CDR3 protein. This table has tens of thousands of distinct CDR3 sequences, around 7% appearing once. Only a few counts were recorded for this clonotype. What it binds is not known. Germline V gene data show CDR1 as SGHTS and CDR2 as YDEGEE. The CDR3 has 15 residues. The J segment lost 2 bases and the V segment lost 8 bases, leaving 11 bases of the junction unmatched. This TCR came from an adult who was a healthcare worker with PCR-confirmed SARS-CoV-2 infection or an uninfected control (not recorded which). The rearrangement links TRBV5-8 to TRBJ2-7; 9 bases fit TRBD1. Sequencing was performed on whole blood. CDR3: CASQHIRTGAYEQYF. CDR3 sequence (DNA): TGTGCCAGTCAGCATATAAGGACAGGGGCCTACGAGCAGTACTTC. Filled out from reference TRBV5-8 and TRBJ2-7, the complete variable domain reads EAGVTQSPTHLIKTRGQQATLRCSPISGHTSVYWYQQALGLGLQFLLWYDEGEERNRGNFPPRFSGRQFPNYSSELNVNALELEDSALYLCASQHIRTGAYEQYFGPGTRLTVT.